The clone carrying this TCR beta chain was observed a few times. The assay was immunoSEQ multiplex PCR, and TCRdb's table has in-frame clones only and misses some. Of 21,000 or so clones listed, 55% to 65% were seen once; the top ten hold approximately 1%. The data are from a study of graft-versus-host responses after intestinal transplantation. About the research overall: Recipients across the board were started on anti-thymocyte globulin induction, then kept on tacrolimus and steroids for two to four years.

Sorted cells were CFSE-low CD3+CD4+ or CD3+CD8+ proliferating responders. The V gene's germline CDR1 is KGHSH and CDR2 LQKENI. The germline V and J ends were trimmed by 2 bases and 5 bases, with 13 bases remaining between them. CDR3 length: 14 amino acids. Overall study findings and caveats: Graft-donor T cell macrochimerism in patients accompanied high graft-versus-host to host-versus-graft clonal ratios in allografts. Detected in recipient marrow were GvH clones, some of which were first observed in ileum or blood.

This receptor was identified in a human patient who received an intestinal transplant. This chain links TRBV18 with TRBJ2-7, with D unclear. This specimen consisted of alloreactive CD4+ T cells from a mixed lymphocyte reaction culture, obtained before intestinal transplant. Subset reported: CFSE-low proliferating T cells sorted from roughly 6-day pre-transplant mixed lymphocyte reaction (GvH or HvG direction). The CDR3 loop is CASSPVGGPNEQYF. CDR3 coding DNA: TGTGCCAGCTCACCAGTCGGCGGCCCCAACGAGCAGTACTTC.